This T cell receptor (beta chain) comes out of a study of T cell responses to AZD1222 COVID-19 vaccine. Findings and limits, study-wide: Spike-specific TCR breadth and depth both grew after two AZD1222 doses.

Trimming stripped 6 bases from V and 0 bases from J, with 15 bases between. The CDR3 runs to 17 residues. CDR1 is MNHEY, CDR2 SMNVEV, per germline (reference sequence). This clone showed up just once. The antigen is undetermined. Assay used: immunoSEQ multiplex PCR; TCRdb lists only in-frame clones, some missing. The table includes more than 95,000 clones, about 82% detected once. The receptor was isolated from an adult who received the AZD1222 COVID-19 vaccine. This rearrangement joins TRBV27 to TRBJ1-6; D is ambiguous. Source: peripheral blood, taken 28 days after the second AZD1222 dose. The DNA of the CDR3 is TGTGCCAGCAGCCAACTTTTCGACCTCTCCTATAATTCACCCCTCCACTTT. Protein sequence: CASSQLFDLSYNSPLHF.